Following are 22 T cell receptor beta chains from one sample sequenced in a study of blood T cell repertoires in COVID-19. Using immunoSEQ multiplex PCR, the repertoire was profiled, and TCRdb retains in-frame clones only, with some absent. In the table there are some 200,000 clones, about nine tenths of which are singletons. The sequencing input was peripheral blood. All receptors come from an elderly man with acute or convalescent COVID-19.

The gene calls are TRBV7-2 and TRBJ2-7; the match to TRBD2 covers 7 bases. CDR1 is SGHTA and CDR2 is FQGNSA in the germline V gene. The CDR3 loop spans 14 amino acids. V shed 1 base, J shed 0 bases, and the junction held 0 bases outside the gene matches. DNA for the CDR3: TGTGCCAGCAGCTTAGTAGCGGGCTCCTACGAGCAGTACGTC. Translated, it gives CASSLVAGSYEQYV.

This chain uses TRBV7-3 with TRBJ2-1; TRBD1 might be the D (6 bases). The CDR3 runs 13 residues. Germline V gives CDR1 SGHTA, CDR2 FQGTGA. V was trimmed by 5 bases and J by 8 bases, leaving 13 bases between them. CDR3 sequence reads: CASSPGTWDEQFF. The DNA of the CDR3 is TGTGCCAGCAGCCCCGGGACATGGGATGAGCAGTTCTTC. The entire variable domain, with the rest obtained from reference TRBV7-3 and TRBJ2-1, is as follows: GAGVSQTPSNKVTEKGKYVELRCDPISGHTALYWYRQSLGQGPEFLIYFQGTGAADDSGLPNDRFFAVRPEGSVSTLKIQRTERGDSAVYLCASSPGTWDEQFFGPGTRLTVL.

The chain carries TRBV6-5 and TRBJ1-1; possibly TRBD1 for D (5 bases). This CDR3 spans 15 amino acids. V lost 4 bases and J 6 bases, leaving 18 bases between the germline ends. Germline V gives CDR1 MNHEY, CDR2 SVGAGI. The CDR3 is CASSSWGGLRSEAFF. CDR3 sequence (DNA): TGTGCCAGCAGTTCATGGGGGGGGTTGCGGTCTGAAGCTTTCTTT.

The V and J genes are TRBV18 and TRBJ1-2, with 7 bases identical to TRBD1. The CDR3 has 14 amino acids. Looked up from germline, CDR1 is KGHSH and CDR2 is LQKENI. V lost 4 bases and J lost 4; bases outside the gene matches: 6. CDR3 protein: CASSRDRVSYGYTF. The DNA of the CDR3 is TGTGCCAGCTCACGCGACAGGGTGAGCTATGGCTACACCTTC.

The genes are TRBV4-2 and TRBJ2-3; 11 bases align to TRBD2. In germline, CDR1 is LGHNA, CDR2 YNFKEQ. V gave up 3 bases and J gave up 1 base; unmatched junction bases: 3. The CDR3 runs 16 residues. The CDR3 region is CASSHGTSGGTDTQYF. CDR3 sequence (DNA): TGTGCCAGCAGCCATGGGACTAGCGGCGGCACAGATACGCAGTATTTT.

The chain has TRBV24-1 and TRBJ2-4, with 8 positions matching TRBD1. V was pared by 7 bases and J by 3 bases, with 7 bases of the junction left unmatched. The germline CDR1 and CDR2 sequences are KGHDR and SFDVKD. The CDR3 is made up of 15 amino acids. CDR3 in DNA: TGTGCCACCAGCGGATTACAGGGGGACAAAAACATTCAGTACTTC. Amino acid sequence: CATSGLQGDKNIQYF.

This CDR3 reads CAISPTGTSGGETQYF. CDR3 coding DNA: TGTGCCATCAGTCCGACGGGGACTAGCGGAGGCGAGACCCAGTACTTC. The rearrangement uses TRBV10-3 and TRBJ2-5, with 11 bases lining up with TRBD2. The V gene's germline CDR1 is ENHRY and CDR2 SYGVKD. Losses at the gene ends were 5 bases for V and 5 bases for J; bases not matched to a gene: 10. CDR3 length: 16 amino acids.

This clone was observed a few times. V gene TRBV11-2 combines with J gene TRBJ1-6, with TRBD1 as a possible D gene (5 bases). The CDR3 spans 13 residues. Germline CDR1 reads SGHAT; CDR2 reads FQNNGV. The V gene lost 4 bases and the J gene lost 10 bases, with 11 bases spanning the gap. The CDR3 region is CASSSQGSSPLHF. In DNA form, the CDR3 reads TGTGCCAGCAGCTCTCAGGGAAGCTCACCCCTCCACTTT.

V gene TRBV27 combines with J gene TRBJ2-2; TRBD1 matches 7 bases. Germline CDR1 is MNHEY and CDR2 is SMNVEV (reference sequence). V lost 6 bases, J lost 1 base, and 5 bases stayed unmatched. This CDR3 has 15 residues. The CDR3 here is CASRRQGQNTGELFF. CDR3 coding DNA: TGTGCCAGCAGACGACAGGGCCAGAACACCGGGGAGCTGTTTTTT.

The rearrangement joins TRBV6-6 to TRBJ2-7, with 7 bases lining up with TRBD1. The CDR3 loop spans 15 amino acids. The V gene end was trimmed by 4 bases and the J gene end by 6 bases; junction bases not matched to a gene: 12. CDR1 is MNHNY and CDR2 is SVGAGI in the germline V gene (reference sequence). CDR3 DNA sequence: TGTGCCAGCAGTTCCACGGGTACAGGGGTTGGCGAGCAGTACTTC. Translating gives CASSSTGTGVGEQYF.

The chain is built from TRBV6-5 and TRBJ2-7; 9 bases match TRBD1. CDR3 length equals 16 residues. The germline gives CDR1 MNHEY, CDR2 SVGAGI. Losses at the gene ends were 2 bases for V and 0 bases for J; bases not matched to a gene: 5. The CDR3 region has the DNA TGTGCCAGCAGTTACGGCGGGACAGGGTCCTCCTACGAGCAGTACTTC. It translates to CASSYGGTGSSYEQYF.

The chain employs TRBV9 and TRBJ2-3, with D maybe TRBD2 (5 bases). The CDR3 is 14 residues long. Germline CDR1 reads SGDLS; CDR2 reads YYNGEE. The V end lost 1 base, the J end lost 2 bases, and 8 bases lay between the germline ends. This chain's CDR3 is CASSVRGFTDTQYF. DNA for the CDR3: TGTGCCAGCAGCGTACGGGGATTCACAGATACGCAGTATTTT.

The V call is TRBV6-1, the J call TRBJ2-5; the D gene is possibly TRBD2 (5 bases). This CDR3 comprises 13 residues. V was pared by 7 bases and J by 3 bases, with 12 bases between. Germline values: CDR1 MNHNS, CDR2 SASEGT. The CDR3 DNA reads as TGTGCCAGCAACGACTACCGGAAAGAGACCCAGTACTTC. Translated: CASNDYRKETQYF.

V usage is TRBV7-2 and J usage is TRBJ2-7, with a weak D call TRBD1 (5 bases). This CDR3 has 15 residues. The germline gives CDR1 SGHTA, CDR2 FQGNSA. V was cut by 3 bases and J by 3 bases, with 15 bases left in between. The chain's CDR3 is CASSFSGWRFYEQYF. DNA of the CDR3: TGTGCCAGCAGCTTCTCAGGGTGGCGGTTCTACGAGCAGTACTTC.

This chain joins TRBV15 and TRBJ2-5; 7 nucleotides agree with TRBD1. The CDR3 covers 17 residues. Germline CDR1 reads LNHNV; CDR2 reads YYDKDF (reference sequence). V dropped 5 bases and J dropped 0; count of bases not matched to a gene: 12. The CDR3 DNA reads TGTGCCACCAGCGCCGTATCGACAGGGCGGTACCAAGAGACCCAGTACTTC. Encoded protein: CATSAVSTGRYQETQYF. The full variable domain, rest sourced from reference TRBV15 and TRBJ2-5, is DAMVIQNPRYQVTQFGKPVTLSCSQTLNHNVMYWYQQKSSQAPKLLFHYYDKDFNNEADTPDNFQSRRPNTSFCFLDIRSPGLGDTAMYLCATSAVSTGRYQETQYFGPGTRLLVL.

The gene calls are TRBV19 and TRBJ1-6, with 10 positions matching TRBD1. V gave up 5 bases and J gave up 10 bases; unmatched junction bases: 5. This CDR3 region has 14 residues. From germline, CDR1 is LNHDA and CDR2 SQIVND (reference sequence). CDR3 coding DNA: TGTGCCAGTAGTCTTGGACAGGGGGGATCACCCCTCCACTTT. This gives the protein CASSLGQGGSPLHF.

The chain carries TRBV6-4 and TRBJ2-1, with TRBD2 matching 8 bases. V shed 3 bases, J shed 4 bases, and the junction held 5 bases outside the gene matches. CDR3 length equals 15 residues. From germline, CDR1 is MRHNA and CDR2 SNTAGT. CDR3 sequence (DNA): TGTGCCAGCAGTGATTGGTCTAGCGGGTACAATGAGCAGTTCTTC. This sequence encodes CASSDWSSGYNEQFF.

CDR3 loop: CASKGRGNTGELFF. The CDR3 coding sequence is TGCGCCAGCAAAGGCAGGGGGAACACCGGGGAGCTGTTTTTT. The chain has TRBV5-1 and TRBJ2-2; TRBD1 might be the D (6 bases). The CDR3 runs to 14 residues. The V and J ends lost 6 bases and 1 base respectively, with 10 bases between them. The germline V gene has CDR1 SGHRS and CDR2 YFSETQ. The whole variable domain, filled in from reference TRBV5-1 and TRBJ2-2, reads KAGVTQTPRYLIKTRGQQVTLSCSPISGHRSVSWYQQTPGQGLQFLFEYFSETQRNKGNFPGRFSGRQFSNSRSEMNVSTLELGDSALYLCASKGRGNTGELFFGEGSRLTVL.

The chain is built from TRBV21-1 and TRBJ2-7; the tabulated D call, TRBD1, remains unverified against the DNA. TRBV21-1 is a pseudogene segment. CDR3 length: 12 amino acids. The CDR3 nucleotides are TGTGCCAGCAGTAGACAGGGCTACGAGCAGTACGTC. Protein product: CASSRQGYEQYV.

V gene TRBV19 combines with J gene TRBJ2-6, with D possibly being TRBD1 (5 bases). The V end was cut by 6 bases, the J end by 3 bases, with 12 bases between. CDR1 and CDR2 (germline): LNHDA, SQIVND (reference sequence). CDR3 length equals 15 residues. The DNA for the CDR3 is TGTGCCAGTAGCCTAGGGGCGCGTGGGGCCAACGTCCTGACTTTC. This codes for CASSLGARGANVLTF.

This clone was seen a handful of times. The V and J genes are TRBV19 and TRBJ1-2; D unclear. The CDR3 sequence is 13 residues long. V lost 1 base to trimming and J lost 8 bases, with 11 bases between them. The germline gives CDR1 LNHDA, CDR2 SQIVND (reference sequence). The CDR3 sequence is CASSIGREGGYTF. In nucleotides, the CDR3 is TGTGCCAGTAGTATAGGTAGGGAGGGCGGCTACACCTTC.

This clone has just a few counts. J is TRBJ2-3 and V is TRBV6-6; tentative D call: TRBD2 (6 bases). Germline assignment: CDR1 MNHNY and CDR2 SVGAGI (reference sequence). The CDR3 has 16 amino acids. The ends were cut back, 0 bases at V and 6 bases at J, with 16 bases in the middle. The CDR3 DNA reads TGTGCCAGCAGTTACTCCACGGGACTCCGCCGGGATACGCAGTATTTT. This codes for CASSYSTGLRRDTQYF.